The text below deals with one T cell receptor (beta chain). The CDR3 has 17 residues. TCRdb keeps only in-frame clones here, not all; method: immunoSEQ multiplex PCR. In the table there are about 240,000 clones, 75% to 85% of which are singletons. This record comes from a study of blood T cell repertoires in COVID-19. The chain joins TRBV1 to TRBJ2-7; the D call in the table, TRBD2, was not verified against the DNA. TRBV1 is shown as a pseudogene. Input material: peripheral blood. The sequence came from a woman between 70 and 85 years old with acute or convalescent COVID-19. The CDR3 nucleotides read TGCACCAGCAGCCTACGCCCCGTCGGGGGGACTTCCTACGAGCAGTACTTC. Translation gives CTSSLRPVGGTSYEQYF.